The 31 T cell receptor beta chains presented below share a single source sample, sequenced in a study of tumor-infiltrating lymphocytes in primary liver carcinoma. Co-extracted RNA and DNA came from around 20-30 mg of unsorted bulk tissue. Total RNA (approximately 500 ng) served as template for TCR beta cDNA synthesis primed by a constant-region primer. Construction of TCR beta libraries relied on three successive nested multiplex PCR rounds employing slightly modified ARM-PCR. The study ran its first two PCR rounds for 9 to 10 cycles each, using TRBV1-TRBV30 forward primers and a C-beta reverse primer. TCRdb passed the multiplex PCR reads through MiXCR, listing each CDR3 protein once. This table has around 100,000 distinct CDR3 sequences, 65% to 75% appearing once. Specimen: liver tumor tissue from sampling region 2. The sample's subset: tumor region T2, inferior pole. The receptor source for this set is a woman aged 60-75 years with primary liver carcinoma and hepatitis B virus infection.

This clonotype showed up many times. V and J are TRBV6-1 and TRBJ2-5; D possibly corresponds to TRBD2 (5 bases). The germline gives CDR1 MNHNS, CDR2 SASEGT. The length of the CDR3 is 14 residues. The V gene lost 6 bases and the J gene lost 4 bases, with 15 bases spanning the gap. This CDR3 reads CASRRASRGETQYF. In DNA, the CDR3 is TGTGCCAGCAGACGAGCCTCACGGGGAGAGACCCAGTACTTC.

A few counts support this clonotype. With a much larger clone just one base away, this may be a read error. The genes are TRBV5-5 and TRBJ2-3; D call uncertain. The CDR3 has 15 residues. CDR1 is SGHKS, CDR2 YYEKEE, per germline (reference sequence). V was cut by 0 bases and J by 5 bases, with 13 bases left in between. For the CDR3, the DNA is TGTGCCAGCAGCTTGGTGGCTAGAGTGGAAGATACGCAGTATTTT. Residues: CASSLVARVEDTQYF.

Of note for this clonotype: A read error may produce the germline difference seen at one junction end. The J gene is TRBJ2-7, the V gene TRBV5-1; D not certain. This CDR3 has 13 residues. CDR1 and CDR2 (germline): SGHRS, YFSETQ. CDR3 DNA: TGCGCCATCAGCTTGATGTGGCCGGGCGAGCAGTGCTTC. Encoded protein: CAISLMWPGEQCF.

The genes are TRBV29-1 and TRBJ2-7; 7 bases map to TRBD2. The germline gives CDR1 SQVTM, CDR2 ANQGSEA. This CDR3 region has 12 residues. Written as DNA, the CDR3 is TGCAACGTGGCCGGGACTAACTACGAGCAGTACTTC. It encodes CNVAGTNYEQYF.

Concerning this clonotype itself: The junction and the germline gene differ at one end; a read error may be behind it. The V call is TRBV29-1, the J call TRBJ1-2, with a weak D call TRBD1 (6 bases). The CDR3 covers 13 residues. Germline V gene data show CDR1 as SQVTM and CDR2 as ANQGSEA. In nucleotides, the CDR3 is TGCAGCTGTCAGAAGGGGGATGGCTATGGCTACACATTC. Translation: CSCQKGDGYGYTF.

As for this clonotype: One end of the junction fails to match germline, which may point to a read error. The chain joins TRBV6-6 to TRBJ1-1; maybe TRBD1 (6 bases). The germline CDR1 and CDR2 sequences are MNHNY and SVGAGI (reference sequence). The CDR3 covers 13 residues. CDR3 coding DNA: TGTGACAGCAACCTACAGGGACTCACTGAAGCTTTCTTC. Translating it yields CDSNLQGLTEAFF.

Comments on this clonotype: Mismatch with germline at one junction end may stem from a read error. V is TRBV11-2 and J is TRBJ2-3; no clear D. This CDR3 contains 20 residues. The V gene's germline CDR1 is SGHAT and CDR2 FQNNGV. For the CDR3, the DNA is TGTGCCAGCAGCTTAGATCTAAGTGGGTTAGCAGAAGAAGGGATAGATATGCAGTATTTT. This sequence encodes CASSLDLSGLAEEGIDMQYF.

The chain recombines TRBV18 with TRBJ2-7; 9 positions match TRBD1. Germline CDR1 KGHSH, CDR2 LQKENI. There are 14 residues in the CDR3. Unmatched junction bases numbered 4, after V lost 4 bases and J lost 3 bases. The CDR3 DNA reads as TGTGCCAGCTCACGGGGACAGGGTTACTACGAGCAGTACTTC. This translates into CASSRGQGYYEQYF.

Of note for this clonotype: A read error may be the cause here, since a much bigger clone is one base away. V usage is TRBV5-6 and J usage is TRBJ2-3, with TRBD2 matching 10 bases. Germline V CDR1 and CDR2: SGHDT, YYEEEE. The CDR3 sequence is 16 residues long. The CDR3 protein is CVSSLGLAATTDTQYF. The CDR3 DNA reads TGTGTCAGCAGCTTAGGACTAGCGGCGACCACAGATACGCAGTATTTT.

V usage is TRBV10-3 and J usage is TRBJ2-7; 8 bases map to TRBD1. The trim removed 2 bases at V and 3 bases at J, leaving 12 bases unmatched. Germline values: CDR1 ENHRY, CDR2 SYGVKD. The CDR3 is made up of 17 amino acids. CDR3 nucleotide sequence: TGTGCCATCAGTGAGGGCCTGAGTCAGGGGGCCAACTACGAGCAGTACTTC. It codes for CAISEGLSQGANYEQYF.

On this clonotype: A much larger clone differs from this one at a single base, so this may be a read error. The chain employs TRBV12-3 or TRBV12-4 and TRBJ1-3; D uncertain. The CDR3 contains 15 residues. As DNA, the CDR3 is TGTGCCAGCAGTCCCATCGATATCTCTGGAAGCACCATATATTTT. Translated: CASSPIDISGSTIYF.

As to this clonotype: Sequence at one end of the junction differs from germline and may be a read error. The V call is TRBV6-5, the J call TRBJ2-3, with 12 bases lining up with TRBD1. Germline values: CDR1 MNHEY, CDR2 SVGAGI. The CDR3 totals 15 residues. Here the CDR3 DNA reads TGTGCCAGCTGTTTTGGGACAGGGGGCGCAGATACACAGTATTTT. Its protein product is CASCFGTGGADTQYF.

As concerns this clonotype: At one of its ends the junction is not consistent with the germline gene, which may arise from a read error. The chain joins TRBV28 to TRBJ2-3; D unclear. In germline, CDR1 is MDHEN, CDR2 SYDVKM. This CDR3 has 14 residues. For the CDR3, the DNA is TGTGCCAGCAGTTCTGTGGATTACACAGTTACGCAGTATTTT. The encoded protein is CASSSVDYTVTQYF.

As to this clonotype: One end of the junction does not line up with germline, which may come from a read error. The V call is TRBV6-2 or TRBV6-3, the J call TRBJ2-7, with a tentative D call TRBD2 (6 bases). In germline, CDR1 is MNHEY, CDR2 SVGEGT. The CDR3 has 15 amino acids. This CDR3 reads CTSIKARGRSYEQYF. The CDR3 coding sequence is TGTACCAGCATCAAGGCTAGAGGGAGGTCGTACGAGCAGTACTTC.

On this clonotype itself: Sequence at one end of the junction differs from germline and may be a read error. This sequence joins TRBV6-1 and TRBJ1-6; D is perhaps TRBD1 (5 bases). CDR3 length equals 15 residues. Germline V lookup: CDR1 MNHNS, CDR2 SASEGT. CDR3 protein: CVSSEETGGNSPLHF. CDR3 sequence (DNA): TGTGTCAGCAGTGAAGAAACAGGAGGAAATTCACCCCTCCACTTT.

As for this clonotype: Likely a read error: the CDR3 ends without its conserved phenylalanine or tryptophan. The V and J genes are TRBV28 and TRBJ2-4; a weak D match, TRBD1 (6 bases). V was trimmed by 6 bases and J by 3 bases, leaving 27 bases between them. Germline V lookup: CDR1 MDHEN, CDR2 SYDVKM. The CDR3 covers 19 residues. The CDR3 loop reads CASRDPPGQTSLVKNIQYS. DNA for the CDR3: TGTGCCAGCAGAGACCCCCCGGGACAAACAAGCCTAGTCAAAAACATTCAGTACTCC.

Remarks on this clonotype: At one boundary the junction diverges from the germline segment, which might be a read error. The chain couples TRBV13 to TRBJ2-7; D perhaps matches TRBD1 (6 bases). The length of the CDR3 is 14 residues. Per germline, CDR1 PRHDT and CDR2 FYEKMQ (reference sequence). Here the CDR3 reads CASSLVRGSYKQYF. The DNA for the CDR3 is TGTGCCAGCAGCTTAGTCAGGGGATCCTACAAGCAGTACTTC.

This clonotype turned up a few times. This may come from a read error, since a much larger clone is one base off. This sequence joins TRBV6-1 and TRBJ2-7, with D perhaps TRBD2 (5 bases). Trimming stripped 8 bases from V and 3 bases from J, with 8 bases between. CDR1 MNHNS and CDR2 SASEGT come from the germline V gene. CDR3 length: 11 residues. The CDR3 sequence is CASVGNYEQYF. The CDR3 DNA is TGTGCCAGCGTCGGGAACTACGAGCAGTACTTC.

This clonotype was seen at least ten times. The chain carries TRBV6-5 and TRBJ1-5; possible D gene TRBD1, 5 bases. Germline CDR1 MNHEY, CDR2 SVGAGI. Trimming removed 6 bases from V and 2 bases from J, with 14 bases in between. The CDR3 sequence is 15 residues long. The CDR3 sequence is CASSLTLGGNQPQHF. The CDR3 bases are TGTGCCAGCAGCCTTACCCTGGGGGGCAATCAGCCCCAGCATTTT.

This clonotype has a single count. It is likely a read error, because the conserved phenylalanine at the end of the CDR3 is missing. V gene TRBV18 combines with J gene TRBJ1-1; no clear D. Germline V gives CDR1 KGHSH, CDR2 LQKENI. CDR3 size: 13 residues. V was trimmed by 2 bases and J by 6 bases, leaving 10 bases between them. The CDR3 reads CASSPGKSSEAFS. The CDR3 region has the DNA TGTGCCAGCTCACCAGGCAAAAGTTCTGAAGCTTTCTCT.

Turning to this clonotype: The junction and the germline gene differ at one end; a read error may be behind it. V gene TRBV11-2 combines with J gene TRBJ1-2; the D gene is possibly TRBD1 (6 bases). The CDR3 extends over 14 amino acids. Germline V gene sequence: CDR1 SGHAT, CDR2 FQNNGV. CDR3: CVSSLAGHDYGYTF. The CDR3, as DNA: TGTGTCAGCAGCTTAGCGGGACATGACTATGGCTACACGTTC.

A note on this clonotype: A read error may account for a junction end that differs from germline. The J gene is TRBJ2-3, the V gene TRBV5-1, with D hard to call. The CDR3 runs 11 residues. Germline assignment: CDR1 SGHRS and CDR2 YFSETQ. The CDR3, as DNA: TGCACCAGCAGCTTGGTGGATACGCAGTATTTT. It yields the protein CTSSLVDTQYF.

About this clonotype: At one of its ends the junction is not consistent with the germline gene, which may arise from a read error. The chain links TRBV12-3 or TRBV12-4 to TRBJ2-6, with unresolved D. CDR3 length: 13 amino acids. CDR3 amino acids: CASSFQRIIVLTF. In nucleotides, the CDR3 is TGTGCCAGTAGTTTTCAACGAATCATCGTCCTGACTTTC.

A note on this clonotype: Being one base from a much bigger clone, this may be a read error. CDR3 protein: CVSERPPSYEQYF. The CDR3 DNA is TGTGTCAGCGAACGGCCCCCGTCCTACGAGCAGTACTTC. This rearrangement joins TRBV7-9 to TRBJ2-7; no clear D gene. Looked up from germline, CDR1 is SEHNR and CDR2 is FQNEAQ (reference sequence). The CDR3 length is 13 residues. The full variable domain, with the rest looked up from reference TRBV7-9 and TRBJ2-7, is DTGVSQNPRHKITKRGQNVTFRCDPISEHNRLYWYRQTLGQGPEFLTYFQNEAQLEKSRLLSDRFSAERPKGSFSTLEIQRTEQGDSAMYLCVSERPPSYEQYFGPGTRLTVT.

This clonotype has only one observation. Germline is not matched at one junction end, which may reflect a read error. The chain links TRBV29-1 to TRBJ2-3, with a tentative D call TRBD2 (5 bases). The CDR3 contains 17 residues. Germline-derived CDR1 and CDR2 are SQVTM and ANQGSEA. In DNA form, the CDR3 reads TGCACCGTTGTCGGTGGAGTGAATCAGGTCCGGGGAGATACGCAGTATTTT. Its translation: CTVVGGVNQVRGDTQYF.

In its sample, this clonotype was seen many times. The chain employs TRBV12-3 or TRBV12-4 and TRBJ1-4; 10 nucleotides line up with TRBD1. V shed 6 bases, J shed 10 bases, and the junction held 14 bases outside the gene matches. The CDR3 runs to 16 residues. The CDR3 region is CASRILPGQGFGKLFF. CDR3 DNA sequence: TGTGCCAGCAGGATCTTACCGGGACAGGGGTTCGGAAAACTGTTTTTT.

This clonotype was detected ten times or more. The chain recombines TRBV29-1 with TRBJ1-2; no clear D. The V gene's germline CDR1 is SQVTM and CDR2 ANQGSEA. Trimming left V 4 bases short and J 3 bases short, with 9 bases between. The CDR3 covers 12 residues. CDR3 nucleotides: TGCAGCGTTGCAAGGGCGTACTATGGCTACACCTTC. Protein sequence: CSVARAYYGYTF.

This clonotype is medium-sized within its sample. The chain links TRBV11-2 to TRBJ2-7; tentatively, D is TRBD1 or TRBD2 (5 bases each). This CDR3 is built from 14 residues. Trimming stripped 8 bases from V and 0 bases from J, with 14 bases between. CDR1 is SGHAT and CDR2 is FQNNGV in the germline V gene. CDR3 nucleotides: TGTGCCAGCGGTCGGGGCGGGCCCTCCTACGAGCAGTACTTC. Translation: CASGRGGPSYEQYF.

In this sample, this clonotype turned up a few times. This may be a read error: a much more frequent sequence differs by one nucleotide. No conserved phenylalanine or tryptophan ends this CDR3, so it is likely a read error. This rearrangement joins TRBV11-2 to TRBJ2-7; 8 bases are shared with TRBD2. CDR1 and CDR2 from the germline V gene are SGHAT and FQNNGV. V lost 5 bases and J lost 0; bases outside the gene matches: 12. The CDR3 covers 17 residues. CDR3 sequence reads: CASSPDFPREGSYEQYI. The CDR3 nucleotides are TGTGCCAGCAGCCCCGACTTCCCTCGGGAGGGCTCCTACGAGCAGTACATC.

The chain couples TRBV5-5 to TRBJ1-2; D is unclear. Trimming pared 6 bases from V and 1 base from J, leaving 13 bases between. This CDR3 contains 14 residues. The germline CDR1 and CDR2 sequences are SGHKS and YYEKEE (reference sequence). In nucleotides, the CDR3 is TGTGCCAGCACCTCGGTTGGAGATAACTATGGCTACACCTTC. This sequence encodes CASTSVGDNYGYTF.

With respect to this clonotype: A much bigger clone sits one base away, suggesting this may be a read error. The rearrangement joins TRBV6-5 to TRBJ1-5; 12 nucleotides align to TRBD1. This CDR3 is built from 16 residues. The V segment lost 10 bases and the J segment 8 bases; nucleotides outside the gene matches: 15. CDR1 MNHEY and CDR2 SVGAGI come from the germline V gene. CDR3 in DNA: TGTGCCAACAAGATACCGGGACAGGGGGCTATGAAGCCCCAGCATTTT. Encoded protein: CANKIPGQGAMKPQHF.